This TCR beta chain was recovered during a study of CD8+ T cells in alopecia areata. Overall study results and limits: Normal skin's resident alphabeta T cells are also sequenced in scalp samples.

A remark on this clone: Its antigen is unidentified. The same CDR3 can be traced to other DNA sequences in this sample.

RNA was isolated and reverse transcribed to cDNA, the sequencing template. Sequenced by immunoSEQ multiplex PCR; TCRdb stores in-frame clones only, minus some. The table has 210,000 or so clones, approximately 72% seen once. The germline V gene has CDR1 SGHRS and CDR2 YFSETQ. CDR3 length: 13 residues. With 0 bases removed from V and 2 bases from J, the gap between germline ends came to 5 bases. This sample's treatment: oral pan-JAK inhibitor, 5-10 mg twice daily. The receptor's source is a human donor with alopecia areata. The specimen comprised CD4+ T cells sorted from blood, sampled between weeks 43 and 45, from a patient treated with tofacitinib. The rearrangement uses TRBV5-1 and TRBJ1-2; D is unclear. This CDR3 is CASSLADNYGYTF. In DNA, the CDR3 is TGCGCCAGCAGCTTGGCGGACAACTATGGCTACACCTTC.